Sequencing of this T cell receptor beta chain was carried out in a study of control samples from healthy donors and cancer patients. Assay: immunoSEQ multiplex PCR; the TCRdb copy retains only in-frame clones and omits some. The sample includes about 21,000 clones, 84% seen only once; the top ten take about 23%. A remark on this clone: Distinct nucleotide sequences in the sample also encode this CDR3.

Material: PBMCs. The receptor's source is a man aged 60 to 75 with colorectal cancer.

The CDR3 DNA is TGCGCCAGCAGCCTAGCGGGGGGCCAAGAGACCCAGTACTTC. This gives the protein CASSLAGGQETQYF. The V and J genes are TRBV5-1 and TRBJ2-5, with TRBD2 matching 11 bases. The germline CDR1 and CDR2 sequences are SGHRS and YFSETQ. CDR3 length: 14 residues. The V and J ends lost 4 bases and 1 base, in that order; junction bases with no gene match: 0.